This entry concerns a single T cell receptor (beta chain). Antigen: not known. Germline CDR1 reads KGHSH; CDR2 reads LQKENI. This CDR3 has 14 amino acids. With V trimmed by 3 bases and J by 1 base, 1 base remained unmatched. This entry belongs to a study of shared clonotypes between healthy human individuals. Study-wide points: Generally, naive subsets came out with larger estimated richness than memory subsets. Clonotypes not shared had lower generation probabilities than those common to all four donors.

Produced via immunoSEQ multiplex PCR; TCRdb's table is partial and in-frame only. The repertoire holds about 1.1 million clones, with around 78% as singletons. The rearrangement uses TRBV18 and TRBJ1-1; 8 nucleotides agree with TRBD1. What was sequenced was memory CD4+ T cells from PBMCs. Indicated subset: CD45RA-negative fraction. The clonotype originates from a man aged 18 to 30 in good health. Some clones in this sample may be carry-over from other donors' samples. As DNA, the CDR3 is TGTGCCAGCTCACCGACAGGGGAGAACACTGAAGCTTTCTTT. It encodes CASSPTGENTEAFF.